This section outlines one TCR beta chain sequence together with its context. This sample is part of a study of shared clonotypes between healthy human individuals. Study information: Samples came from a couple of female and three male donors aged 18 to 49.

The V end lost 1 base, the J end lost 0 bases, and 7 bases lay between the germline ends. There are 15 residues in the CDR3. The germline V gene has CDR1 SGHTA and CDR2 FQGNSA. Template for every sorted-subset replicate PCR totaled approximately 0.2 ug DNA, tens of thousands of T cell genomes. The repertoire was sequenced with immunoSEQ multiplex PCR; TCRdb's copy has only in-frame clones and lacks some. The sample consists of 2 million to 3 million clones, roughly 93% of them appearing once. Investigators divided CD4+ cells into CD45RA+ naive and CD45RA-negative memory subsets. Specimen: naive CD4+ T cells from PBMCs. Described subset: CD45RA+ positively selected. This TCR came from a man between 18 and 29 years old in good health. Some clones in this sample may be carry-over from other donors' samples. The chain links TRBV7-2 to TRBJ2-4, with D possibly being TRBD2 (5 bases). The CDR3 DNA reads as TGTGCCAGCAGCTTAGTTGAGGGAGCCAAAAACATTCAGTACTTC. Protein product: CASSLVEGAKNIQYF.